This passage covers 32 T cell receptor beta chains from one sample sequenced in a study of shared clonotypes between healthy human individuals. Profiling relied on immunoSEQ multiplex PCR, and the TCRdb table lists in-frame clones only, not all of them. The top ten clones hold 0.5% to 0.65% of a sample with 1 million to 1.3 million clones, around 78% of them seen once. The sample comprised memory CD4+ T cells from PBMCs. Subset of the sample: CD45RA-negative fraction. The receptors stem from a man aged 18 to 30 in good health. Some clones in this sample may be carry-over from other donors' samples.

The V call is TRBV19, the J call TRBJ1-5, with 10 bases lining up with TRBD1. This CDR3 comprises 16 residues. The V and J ends lost 0 bases and 7 bases, in that order; junction bases with no gene match: 6. From germline, CDR1 is LNHDA and CDR2 SQIVND (reference sequence). The CDR3 nucleotides are TGTGCCAGTAGTATAGATCCCGGGACAGGGGACCAGCCCCAGCATTTT. It specifies CASSIDPGTGDQPQHF.

V is TRBV9 and J is TRBJ2-3; 12 bases map to TRBD2. The CDR3 has 19 residues. Germline V gives CDR1 SGDLS, CDR2 YYNGEE. Unmatched junction bases numbered 9, after V lost 0 bases and J lost 1 base. This chain's CDR3 is CASSVALAGGSLGTDTQYF. The CDR3 coding sequence is TGTGCCAGCAGCGTAGCACTAGCGGGAGGTTCCCTGGGCACAGATACGCAGTATTTT.

The chain links TRBV2 to TRBJ2-1; D call uncertain. This CDR3 spans 11 amino acids. Trimming pared 5 bases from V and 13 bases from J, leaving 12 bases between. Germline lookup yields CDR1 SNHLY and CDR2 FYNNEI. As DNA, the CDR3 is TGTGCCAGCAGTACCGTTACGCCTCAGTTCTTC. Translating it yields CASSTVTPQFF.

The table lists this clone with many counts. The rearrangement links TRBV2 to TRBJ1-1; 8 bases are shared with TRBD1. J gave up 5 bases and V 6 bases, and 5 bases lay outside the gene matches. The CDR3 has 13 residues. Germline assignment: CDR1 SNHLY and CDR2 FYNNEI. The CDR3 DNA sequence: TGTGCCAGCAGAGTCGACAGGGGTACTGAAGCTTTCTTT. It yields the protein CASRVDRGTEAFF.

Ten or more counts support this clone. The V and J genes are TRBV7-8 and TRBJ1-2; TRBD1 is a possible D gene (6 bases). Germline V gene lookup returns CDR1 SGHVS and CDR2 FQNEAQ. Trimming removed 5 bases at V and 8 bases at J, with 12 bases between. The CDR3 consists of 12 residues. The CDR3 region is CASSPGGQGYTF. CDR3 in DNA: TGTGCCAGCAGCCCTGGGGGGCAGGGCTACACCTTC. Full variable domain (outside the CDR3, taken from reference TRBV7-8 and TRBJ1-2): GAGVSQSPRYKVAKRGQDVALRCDPISGHVSLFWYQQALGQGPEFLTYFQNEAQLDKSGLPSDRFFAERPEGSVSTLKIQRTQQEDSAVYLCASSPGGQGYTFGSGTRLTVV.

The chain is built from TRBV28 and TRBJ2-7; D ambiguous. CDR1 is MDHEN and CDR2 is SYDVKM in the germline V gene. This CDR3 spans 14 amino acids. V was pared by 3 bases and J by 6 bases, with 15 bases between. The DNA for the CDR3 is TGTGCCAGCAGTTTCCCGGGTGGCCGTGGCGAGCAGTACTTC. Protein product: CASSFPGGRGEQYF. Variable domain in full (rest from reference TRBV28 and TRBJ2-7): DVKVTQSSRYLVKRTGEKVFLECVQDMDHENMFWYRQDPGLGLRLIYFSYDVKMKEKGDIPEGYSVSREKKERFSLILESASTNQTSMYLCASSFPGGRGEQYFGPGTRLTVT.

The chain joins TRBV7-9 to TRBJ1-1, with no clear D. The CDR3 contains 15 residues. V lost 5 bases, J lost 5 bases, and 18 bases lay in between. The germline gives CDR1 SEHNR, CDR2 FQNEAQ (reference sequence). The CDR3 nucleotides are TGTGCCAGCAGCCCCTCCTTAACGGGAAGAACTGAAGCTTTCTTT. Its protein product is CASSPSLTGRTEAFF.

CDR3 sequence (DNA): TGTGCCAGCAGTGAAGCATTGGGGACGGACACAGATACGCAGTATTTT. It is translated as CASSEALGTDTDTQYF. The chain couples TRBV6-1 to TRBJ2-3; D is tentatively TRBD1 or TRBD2 (5 bases each). The CDR3 has 16 residues. V lost 0 bases and J 2 bases, leaving 12 bases between the germline ends. Germline V gene lookup returns CDR1 MNHNS and CDR2 SASEGT.

The CDR3: CASSPQPTAQDPYEQYF. CDR3 DNA sequence: TGTGCCAGCAGTCCACAACCGACAGCCCAGGATCCCTACGAGCAGTACTTC. The V and J genes are TRBV27 and TRBJ2-7, with D perhaps TRBD1 (5 bases). V lost 5 bases and J 2 bases, leaving 22 bases between the germline ends. The CDR3 length is 17 residues. Germline CDR1 MNHEY, CDR2 SMNVEV (reference sequence).

On this clone: A much bigger clone sits one base away, suggesting this may be a read error. This chain links TRBV7-9 with TRBJ2-6; D is unclear. Germline CDR1 reads SEHNR; CDR2 reads FQNEAQ (reference sequence). There are 12 residues in the CDR3. V lost 4 bases and J 2 bases, leaving 0 bases between the germline ends. The CDR3 is CASSSGANVLTF. The CDR3 nucleotides are TGTGCCAGCAGCTCTGGGGCCAACGTCCTGACTTTC. Together with reference TRBV7-9 and TRBJ2-6, the CDR3 gives the full variable domain: DTGVSQNPRHKITKRGQNVTFRCDPISEHNRLYWYRQTLGQGPEFLTYFQNEAQLEKSRLLSDRFSAERPKGSFSTLEIQRTEQGDSAMYLCASSSGANVLTFGAGSRLTVL.

Comments on this clone: Other DNA sequences in the same sample also yield this CDR3. The CDR3 spells CASSLFQGARETQYF. In DNA form, the CDR3 reads TGCGCCAGCAGCCTATTTCAGGGGGCAAGAGAGACCCAGTACTTC. V and J are TRBV5-1 and TRBJ2-5, with TRBD1 identical over 8 bases. V lost 4 bases and J lost 4; bases outside the gene matches: 9. This CDR3 region has 15 residues. CDR1 is SGHRS and CDR2 is YFSETQ in the germline V gene.

Concerning this clone: Other nucleotide sequences in the sample specify the same CDR3. The chain joins TRBV28 to TRBJ1-4, with TRBD1 as a possible D gene (6 bases). Trimming shortened V by 2 bases and J by 8 bases, and 12 bases separated the two germline ends. CDR1 MDHEN and CDR2 SYDVKM come from the germline V gene. CDR3 size: 14 residues. CDR3 nucleotide sequence: TGTGCCAGCAGTTTACTACAGGGTAACGAAAAACTGTTTTTT. Amino acid sequence: CASSLLQGNEKLFF.

This chain uses TRBV19 with TRBJ1-4; D unclear. Trimming stripped 2 bases from V and 6 bases from J, with 4 bases between. The CDR3 runs 12 residues. In germline, CDR1 is LNHDA, CDR2 SQIVND (reference sequence). CDR3 region: CASSIRYEKLFF. CDR3 nucleotides: TGTGCCAGTAGTATACGGTATGAAAAACTGTTTTTT.

Concerning this clone: Within the sample, other DNA sequences also encode this same CDR3. The CDR3 DNA reads TGTGCCAGCTCACCGGGGCGGCAAGAGACCCAGTACTTC. This sequence encodes CASSPGRQETQYF. This rearrangement joins TRBV18 to TRBJ2-5, with D perhaps TRBD1 (5 bases). The germline V and J ends were trimmed by 3 bases and 2 bases, with 7 bases remaining between them. Germline V gene data show CDR1 as KGHSH and CDR2 as LQKENI. CDR3 length: 13 residues.

Remarks on this clone: This sample includes further DNA sequences coding for the same CDR3. This rearrangement joins TRBV5-1 to TRBJ2-7; D remains unclear. With 0 bases removed from V and 3 bases from J, the gap between germline ends came to 7 bases. This CDR3 comprises 13 residues. CDR1 SGHRS and CDR2 YFSETQ come from the germline V gene. The CDR3 coding sequence is TGCGCCAGCAGCTTGGCCGCGGACTACGAGCAGTACTTC. As protein: CASSLAADYEQYF. Full variable domain (rest looked up from reference TRBV5-1 and TRBJ2-7): KAGVTQTPRYLIKTRGQQVTLSCSPISGHRSVSWYQQTPGQGLQFLFEYFSETQRNKGNFPGRFSGRQFSNSRSEMNVSTLELGDSALYLCASSLAADYEQYFGPGTRLTVT.

This chain connects TRBV28 to TRBJ1-2; TRBD1 matches 10 bases. CDR3 length: 13 residues. Germline V CDR1 and CDR2: MDHEN, SYDVKM. Trimming cost V 4 bases and J 8 bases; bases outside gene matches: 4. The CDR3 sequence: CASSSRTGGGYTF. The CDR3 coding sequence is TGTGCCAGCAGTTCCCGGACAGGGGGAGGCTACACCTTC.

DNA for the CDR3: TGTGCCAGCAGTTACAGAGGGGTACAAGAGACCCAGTACTTC. Protein sequence: CASSYRGVQETQYF. V usage is TRBV6-6 and J usage is TRBJ2-5, with D perhaps given as TRBD1 or TRBD2 (5 bases each). V lost 2 bases and J lost 2, with 9 bases in between. CDR1 and CDR2 from the germline V gene are MNHNY and SVGAGI (reference sequence). CDR3 length: 14 amino acids.

This clone was seen just once. Other DNA sequences from this sample encode an identical CDR3 as well. This chain links TRBV5-1 with TRBJ1-5, with 7 bases fitting TRBD1. Germline V gene data show CDR1 as SGHRS and CDR2 as YFSETQ. There are 15 residues in the CDR3. J lost 3 bases, V lost 0 bases, and 3 bases had no gene match. The CDR3 loop is CASSLAGGVNQPQHF. CDR3 coding DNA: TGCGCCAGCAGCTTGGCAGGGGGGGTCAATCAGCCCCAGCATTTT.

This chain uses TRBV6-6 with TRBJ2-7; 8 bases agree with TRBD2. The CDR3 spans 13 residues. The germline CDR1 and CDR2 sequences are MNHNY and SVGAGI (reference sequence). V was pared by 6 bases and J by 1 base, with 2 bases of the junction left unmatched. CDR3 sequence: CASRLAVSYEQYF. The CDR3 coding sequence is TGTGCCAGCAGACTAGCGGTTTCCTACGAGCAGTACTTC.

The V and J genes are TRBV25-1 and TRBJ1-5, with D possibly matching TRBD1 (6 bases). The CDR3 runs 14 residues. CDR1 MGHDK and CDR2 SYGVNS come from the germline V gene. Trimming cost V 6 bases and J 3 bases, with 12 bases left between them. The CDR3 nucleotides read TGTGCCAGCAGGAAAACAGGGTACAATCAGCCCCAGCATTTT. Its protein is CASRKTGYNQPQHF.

V is TRBV2 and J is TRBJ2-7; 13 bases agree with TRBD2. The CDR3 runs 17 residues. Germline assignment: CDR1 SNHLY and CDR2 FYNNEI. The J segment lost 2 bases and the V segment lost 10 bases, leaving 14 bases of the junction unmatched. The chain's CDR3 is CATEEGLAGADPYEQYF. CDR3 in DNA: TGTGCCACCGAAGAAGGACTAGCGGGAGCGGATCCCTACGAGCAGTACTTC.

CDR3 sequence (DNA): TGTGCCAGCTCAACCGGCCTGAACACAGATACGCAGTATTTT. Protein product: CASSTGLNTDTQYF. V gene TRBV18 combines with J gene TRBJ2-3; no clear D. V lost 5 bases to trimming and J lost 2 bases, with 11 bases between them. Germline assignment: CDR1 KGHSH and CDR2 LQKENI. The CDR3 has 14 amino acids.

The rearrangement joins TRBV21-1 to TRBJ2-2. TRBV21-1 is a pseudogene segment. This CDR3 comprises 16 residues. The CDR3 loop is CASSHEGPINTGELFF. The CDR3 nucleotides are TGTGCCAGCAGCCACGAGGGACCAATCAACACCGGGGAGCTGTTTTTT.

The chain recombines TRBV9 with TRBJ2-5; D gene uncertain. Germline-derived CDR1 and CDR2 are SGDLS and YYNGEE. This CDR3 is built from 13 residues. The V and J ends lost 0 bases and 5 bases respectively, with 8 bases between them. CDR3 sequence: CASSVDLVETQYF. The CDR3 nucleotides are TGTGCCAGCAGCGTAGATCTAGTGGAGACCCAGTACTTC.

This clone has just a few counts. Here the CDR3 reads CASSVGGRNTDTQYF. The DNA for the CDR3 is TGTGCCAGCAGCGTCGGCGGGAGGAACACAGATACGCAGTATTTT. The chain links TRBV9 to TRBJ2-3; the match to TRBD2 covers 8 bases. The V segment lost 2 bases and the J segment 2 bases; nucleotides outside the gene matches: 4. From germline, CDR1 is SGDLS and CDR2 YYNGEE. The CDR3 has 15 residues. Filled out from reference TRBV9 and TRBJ2-3, the complete variable domain reads DSGVTQTPKHLITATGQRVTLRCSPRSGDLSVYWYQQSLDQGLQFLIQYYNGEERAKGNILERFSAQQFPDLHSELNLSSLELGDSALYFCASSVGGRNTDTQYFGPGTRLTVL.

The chain has TRBV11-3 and TRBJ2-7; TRBD1 matches 7 bases. Germline CDR1 SGHNT, CDR2 YENEEA. Germline trimming cut 2 bases from V and 7 bases from J; bases unmatched to any gene: 8. The CDR3 runs to 14 residues. The CDR3 sequence: CASSLRQGVSEQYF. The CDR3, as DNA: TGTGCCAGCAGCTTACGGCAGGGGGTTAGTGAGCAGTACTTC.

The sample holds a few counts of this clone. This chain joins TRBV6-1 and TRBJ2-7; tentatively, D is TRBD1 (5 bases). Germline lookup yields CDR1 MNHNS and CDR2 SASEGT. V shed 7 bases and J shed 2 bases, with 15 bases lying between them. The CDR3 has 14 residues. The CDR3 protein is CASIGWGRTYEQYF. The CDR3 bases are TGTGCCAGCATTGGCTGGGGCAGAACCTACGAGCAGTACTTC.

The chain uses TRBV5-6 and TRBJ1-4; 8 nucleotides align to TRBD1. This CDR3 spans 15 amino acids. The germline V gene encodes CDR1 SGHDT and CDR2 YYEEEE. V shed 0 bases, J shed 8 bases, and the junction held 6 bases outside the gene matches. The CDR3 region has the DNA TGTGCCAGCAGCTTGGGGACAGGGAGAGTGGAAAAACTGTTTTTT. Its translation: CASSLGTGRVEKLFF.

The chain recombines TRBV2 with TRBJ2-5; weak D call: TRBD1 (6 bases). Germline V gene data show CDR1 as SNHLY and CDR2 as FYNNEI. The length of the CDR3 is 13 residues. V was shortened by 8 bases and J by 2 bases, with 12 bases between the two germline ends. Written as DNA, the CDR3 is TGTGCCAGCTCAAGGGACAATCAAGAGACCCAGTACTTC. It is translated as CASSRDNQETQYF.

This clone has more than one count but fewer than ten. The chain is built from TRBV19 and TRBJ2-2; unclear D gene. V lost 4 bases and J 7 bases, leaving 4 bases between the germline ends. Germline assignment: CDR1 LNHDA and CDR2 SQIVND (reference sequence). The CDR3 length is 11 residues. The CDR3 reads CASSNHGELFF. CDR3 coding DNA: TGTGCCAGTAGTAACCACGGGGAGCTGTTTTTT.

CDR3: CASSPLLTEAFF. CDR3 DNA sequence: TGTGCCAGCAGCCCCCTTTTAACTGAAGCTTTCTTT. The V gene is TRBV7-9, the J gene TRBJ1-1; no clear D gene. V was cut by 5 bases and J by 5 bases, with 9 bases left in between. This CDR3 spans 12 amino acids. The germline V gene encodes CDR1 SEHNR and CDR2 FQNEAQ (reference sequence).

This sequence joins TRBV7-9 and TRBJ1-1; D is unresolved. The germline V gene has CDR1 SEHNR and CDR2 FQNEAQ (reference sequence). The CDR3 loop spans 12 amino acids. Trimming took 5 bases from V and 1 from J, leaving 5 bases between them. DNA for the CDR3: TGTGCCAGCAGCGTAAAGAACACTGAAGCTTTCTTT. This translates into CASSVKNTEAFF.